The clone carrying this T cell receptor (beta chain) was seen many times. Its antigen is not known. Regarding time point: sample taken at primary tumor resection. Unsorted whole RNA from tumor, nontumor lung or frozen PBMC underwent sequencing. TCRdb recomputed calls from the 5' RACE reads with MiXCR, one row per CDR3 protein. Found here are 65,000 to 85,000 distinct CDR3 sequences, 15% to 20% of them singletons; the top ten hold 6.2%. Germline values: CDR1 SNHLY, CDR2 FYNNEI. V lost 6 bases to trimming and J lost 0 bases, with 6 bases between them. This CDR3 is built from 13 residues. These data originate in a study of spatial heterogeneity in lung cancer. Study outcomes and limitations: Blood carried ubiquitous expanded tumor TCRs more at resection than follow-up.

This sequence joins TRBV2 and TRBJ1-3; D gene ambiguous. This sample comprised PBMCs, obtained at surgery. The clonotype comes from a male donor with early-stage non-small cell lung cancer. Here the CDR3 reads CASSGSSGNTIYF. The CDR3 nucleotides read TGTGCCAGCAGCGGGAGCTCTGGAAACACCATATATTTT.